The 9 T cell receptor beta chains presented below share a single source sample, sequenced in a study of blood T cell repertoires in COVID-19. Repertoires were generated with immunoSEQ multiplex PCR, while TCRdb's copy carries only in-frame clones and drops some. The data hold 350,000 to 450,000 clones, with approximately 90% observed a single time. Specimen: PBMCs or T cells enriched from blood (not recorded which). These receptors came from a man in his thirties or forties who had recovered from COVID-19.

The chain links TRBV19 to TRBJ1-1; D is unclear. From germline, CDR1 is LNHDA and CDR2 SQIVND (reference sequence). The germline V and J ends were trimmed by 5 bases and 6 bases, with 16 bases remaining between them. The CDR3 runs 14 residues. CDR3 sequence reads: CASSPGWASAEAFF. The CDR3 DNA is TGTGCCAGTAGTCCGGGATGGGCGAGCGCTGAAGCTTTCTTT.

The chain links TRBV29-1 to TRBJ2-2; TRBD2 agrees at 7 bases. The germline CDR1 and CDR2 sequences are SQVTM and ANQGSEA. V trimming: 6 bases; J trimming: 5 bases; junction bases outside the gene matches: 3. CDR3 length: 12 amino acids. The CDR3 protein is CSVWRETGELFF. CDR3 coding DNA: TGCAGCGTGTGGCGGGAGACCGGGGAGCTGTTTTTT.

This sequence joins TRBV3-1 (or the pseudogene TRBV3-2) and TRBJ2-7; no definite D call. This CDR3 region has 12 residues. Germline V CDR1 and CDR2: LGHDT, YNNKEL (reference sequence). The V end was cut by 9 bases, the J end by 2 bases, with 11 bases between. CDR3 in DNA: TGTGCCAGGATAAGCGAAACCTACGAGCAGTACTTC. Protein product: CARISETYEQYF.

This chain links TRBV5-1 with TRBJ1-4; TRBD1 agrees at 10 bases. V trimming: 3 bases; J trimming: 4 bases; junction bases outside the gene matches: 6. CDR1 and CDR2 (germline): SGHRS, YFSETQ. The CDR3 consists of 16 residues. The CDR3 loop reads CASSSDGQGVNEKLFF. The CDR3 bases are TGCGCCAGCAGCTCAGACGGACAGGGGGTTAATGAAAAACTGTTTTTT. The full variable domain, in which reference TRBV5-1 and TRBJ1-4 provide the parts outside the CDR3, is KAGVTQTPRYLIKTRGQQVTLSCSPISGHRSVSWYQQTPGQGLQFLFEYFSETQRNKGNFPGRFSGRQFSNSRSEMNVSTLELGDSALYLCASSSDGQGVNEKLFFGSGTQLSVL.

The V and J genes are TRBV30 and TRBJ2-5; 13 bases are shared with TRBD2. Looked up from germline, CDR1 is GTSNPN and CDR2 is SVGIG (reference sequence). The CDR3 is made up of 17 amino acids. V lost 4 bases to trimming and J lost 5 bases; unmatched junction nucleotides: 13. The CDR3 spells CAWTRSGLAGVGETQYF. CDR3 DNA: TGTGCCTGGACCCGGTCCGGACTAGCGGGAGTAGGGGAGACCCAGTACTTC.

This chain joins TRBV28 and TRBJ1-5; D is uncertain. The CDR3 totals 14 residues. From germline, CDR1 is MDHEN and CDR2 SYDVKM. Trimming took off 1 base at V and 5 bases at J, with 9 bases between the two ends. The CDR3 sequence: CASSLSHRDQPQHF. The CDR3 DNA reads TGTGCCAGCAGTTTATCACATCGGGATCAGCCCCAGCATTTT.

This CDR3 reads CASSPGTTKETQYF. Here the CDR3 DNA reads TGCGCCAGCAGCCCTGGGACTACAAAAGAGACCCAGTACTTC. The rearrangement joins TRBV5-1 to TRBJ2-5; 7 bases fit TRBD2. The CDR3 consists of 14 residues. Germline V lookup: CDR1 SGHRS, CDR2 YFSETQ. V shed 4 bases and J 3 bases; nucleotides not matched to a gene: 6.

The chain carries TRBV4-1 and TRBJ1-5, with 7 nucleotides matching TRBD1. V was pared by 4 bases and J by 0 bases, with 3 bases of the junction left unmatched. CDR1 is MGHRA and CDR2 is YSYEKL in the germline V gene. This CDR3 contains 15 residues. CDR3 sequence: CASSRGQDSNQPQHF. The DNA for the CDR3 is TGCGCCAGCAGCCGAGGACAGGATAGCAATCAGCCCCAGCATTTT.

This chain uses TRBV19 with TRBJ2-6, with D possibly being TRBD1 (5 bases). Trimming shortened V by 1 base and J by 4 bases, and 17 bases separated the two germline ends. This CDR3 contains 18 residues. Germline lookup yields CDR1 LNHDA and CDR2 SQIVND (reference sequence). The CDR3 nucleotides read TGTGCCAGTAGTATAGTACCGCCTTCAGGGTCAGGGGCCAACGTCCTGACTTTC. Translation gives CASSIVPPSGSGANVLTF.